Below are 27 T cell receptor beta chains sequenced from a single sample in a study of blood T cell repertoires in COVID-19. This table comes from immunoSEQ multiplex PCR, and its TCRdb copy is limited to in-frame clones, with some not included. This sample yields about 330,000 clones, of which 86% are seen a single time; roughly 1.6% belongs to the top ten. The sequencing input was peripheral blood. These TCRs come from a woman aged 45-60 years with acute or convalescent COVID-19.

J is TRBJ1-1 and V is TRBV9; 8 nucleotides agree with TRBD1. V gave up 4 bases and J gave up 1 base; unmatched junction bases: 3. Germline V gives CDR1 SGDLS, CDR2 YYNGEE. This CDR3 has 14 residues. The CDR3 sequence: CASSPTGANTEAFF. Here the CDR3 DNA reads TGTGCCAGCAGCCCGACAGGGGCGAACACTGAAGCTTTCTTT. The whole variable domain, remainder taken from reference TRBV9 and TRBJ1-1, is DSGVTQTPKHLITATGQRVTLRCSPRSGDLSVYWYQQSLDQGLQFLIQYYNGEERAKGNILERFSAQQFPDLHSELNLSSLELGDSALYFCASSPTGANTEAFFGQGTRLTVV.

Concerning this clone itself: This same CDR3 is encoded by further DNA sequences in the sample. The rearrangement links TRBV5-1 to TRBJ1-1; D is unresolved. Trimming shortened V by 4 bases and J by 2 bases, and 15 bases separated the two germline ends. The CDR3 is 15 amino acids. Germline loops: CDR1 SGHRS, CDR2 YFSETQ. CDR3 nucleotide sequence: TGCGCCAGCAGCCCCCGGACGGGAGGTAACACTGAAGCTTTCTTT. This sequence encodes CASSPRTGGNTEAFF.

There are a few counts of this clone. This sequence joins TRBV10-3 and TRBJ2-1; D remains ambiguous. V was pared by 6 bases and J by 1 base, with 7 bases between. CDR1 and CDR2 from the germline V gene are ENHRY and SYGVKD. The length of the CDR3 is 13 residues. The CDR3 coding sequence is TGTGCCATCAGGGCGGAATCCTACAATGAGCAGTTCTTC. This encodes CAIRAESYNEQFF.

The rearrangement joins TRBV7-3 to TRBJ2-3; 7 bases are shared with TRBD1. Germline values: CDR1 SGHTA, CDR2 FQGTGA. This CDR3 has 16 amino acids. Trimming at V came to 2 bases and at J to 0 bases, leaving 5 bases not matched to a gene. CDR3: CASSLLGTESTDTQYF. The CDR3 DNA sequence: TGTGCCAGCAGCTTACTCGGGACAGAGAGCACAGATACGCAGTATTTT.

The rearrangement links TRBV5-4 to TRBJ2-3; 10 bases are shared with TRBD2. V was pared by 3 bases and J by 4 bases, with 2 bases of the junction left unmatched. The CDR3 has 14 residues. Germline V gene data show CDR1 as SGHNT and CDR2 as YYREEE (reference sequence). Here the CDR3 reads CASSSSGSPDTQYF. The CDR3 DNA reads TGTGCCAGCAGCTCTAGCGGGAGCCCAGATACGCAGTATTTT.

The rearrangement joins TRBV9 to TRBJ2-5; 8 bases match TRBD1. Germline values: CDR1 SGDLS, CDR2 YYNGEE. The junction had 5 bases not matched to a gene; V was cut back by 0 bases and J by 4 bases. The CDR3 is 15 residues long. CDR3 protein: CASSVAQDRVETQYF. The CDR3 nucleotides are TGTGCCAGCAGCGTAGCTCAGGACAGGGTAGAGACCCAGTACTTC.

This clone was observed a few times. This rearrangement joins TRBV7-9 to TRBJ1-2; 7 positions agree with TRBD1. CDR1 and CDR2 (germline): SEHNR, FQNEAQ (reference sequence). This CDR3 comprises 18 residues. V shed 6 bases, J shed 0 bases, and the junction held 16 bases outside the gene matches. DNA for the CDR3: TGTGCCAGCAGTCGAGTTCCCCCTCACAGGGGTACTAACTATGGCTACACCTTC. It specifies CASSRVPPHRGTNYGYTF.

The rearrangement links TRBV11-2 to TRBJ2-3; D perhaps matches TRBD1 (5 bases). The CDR3 has 13 amino acids. Looked up from germline, CDR1 is SGHAT and CDR2 is FQNNGV. V was cut by 2 bases and J by 6 bases, with 9 bases left in between. CDR3 DNA sequence: TGTGCCAGCAGCTTAAATAAGGGGGATACGCAGTATTTT. This sequence encodes CASSLNKGDTQYF. The full variable domain, rest sourced from reference TRBV11-2 and TRBJ2-3, is EAGVAQSPRYKIIEKRQSVAFWCNPISGHATLYWYQQILGQGPKLLIQFQNNGVVDDSQLPKDRFSAERLKGVDSTLKIQPAKLEDSAVYLCASSLNKGDTQYFGPGTRLTVL.

The chain carries TRBV7-2 and TRBJ2-1; possibly TRBD1 for D (7 bases). V was shortened by 5 bases and J by 4 bases, with 18 bases between the two germline ends. There are 16 residues in the CDR3. Germline CDR1 SGHTA, CDR2 FQGNSA. Here the CDR3 reads CASSPRGDLTYNEQFF. The CDR3 DNA follows: TGTGCCAGCAGCCCCAGGGGGGACTTAACGTACAATGAGCAGTTCTTC.

The rearrangement uses TRBV5-1 and TRBJ1-5; no reliable D call. Trimming took off 2 bases at V and 1 base at J, with 7 bases between the two ends. CDR3 size: 14 residues. CDR1 and CDR2 (germline): SGHRS, YFSETQ. In DNA form, the CDR3 reads TGCGCCAGCAGCTTAGGAGAGAGCAATCAGCCCCAGCATTTT. This encodes CASSLGESNQPQHF. The full variable domain, with the rest looked up from reference TRBV5-1 and TRBJ1-5, is KAGVTQTPRYLIKTRGQQVTLSCSPISGHRSVSWYQQTPGQGLQFLFEYFSETQRNKGNFPGRFSGRQFSNSRSEMNVSTLELGDSALYLCASSLGESNQPQHFGDGTRLSIL.

The chain has TRBV18 and TRBJ2-7, with TRBD2 matching 8 bases. J was trimmed by 6 bases and V by 3 bases; bases with no gene match: 13. The length of the CDR3 is 16 residues. The germline CDR1 and CDR2 sequences are KGHSH and LQKENI. CDR3 DNA: TGTGCCAGCTCACCGCCGAAAGTAGCGGGATTAACCGAGCAGTACTTC. Protein product: CASSPPKVAGLTEQYF.

The V and J genes are TRBV15 and TRBJ1-5; a weak D match, TRBD1 (6 bases). The length of the CDR3 is 17 residues. V was pared by 0 bases and J by 7 bases, with 19 bases between. Germline values: CDR1 LNHNV, CDR2 YYDKDF (reference sequence). The CDR3 DNA sequence: TGTGCCACCAGCAGAGATCCCCCCCAGGGGCTTTGGCAGCCCCAGCATTTT. Its translation: CATSRDPPQGLWQPQHF.

The chain joins TRBV27 to TRBJ1-2; perhaps TRBD1 as D (6 bases). CDR3 size: 13 residues. V was pared by 6 bases and J by 5 bases, with 13 bases between. Germline lookup yields CDR1 MNHEY and CDR2 SMNVEV (reference sequence). The CDR3 here is CASSSRTAYGYTF. CDR3 in DNA: TGTGCCAGCAGCTCTCGGACAGCATATGGCTACACCTTC.

J is TRBJ1-1 and V is TRBV10-2, with D perhaps matching TRBD1 (6 bases). CDR1 WSHSY and CDR2 SAAADI come from the germline V gene. Trimming shortened V by 6 bases and J by 4 bases, and 15 bases separated the two germline ends. The CDR3 loop spans 14 amino acids. The CDR3 here is CASRFTGFLTEAFF. For the CDR3, the DNA is TGCGCCAGCAGATTCACAGGGTTCCTCACTGAAGCTTTCTTT.

The CDR3 DNA reads as TGTGCCACCCGTCTGACAGGGAACTACGAGCAGTACTTC. Encoded protein: CATRLTGNYEQYF. The rearrangement joins TRBV28 to TRBJ2-7; 7 bases align to TRBD1. The CDR3 covers 13 residues. After removal of 10 bases from V and 3 bases from J, the junction contained 9 bases not matched to a gene. CDR1 is MDHEN and CDR2 is SYDVKM in the germline V gene. The full variable domain, rest sourced from reference TRBV28 and TRBJ2-7, is DVKVTQSSRYLVKRTGEKVFLECVQDMDHENMFWYRQDPGLGLRLIYFSYDVKMKEKGDIPEGYSVSREKKERFSLILESASTNQTSMYLCATRLTGNYEQYFGPGTRLTVT.

The rearrangement joins TRBV7-8 to TRBJ2-3; 10 bases agree with TRBD2. This CDR3 has 17 residues. Germline CDR1 reads SGHVS; CDR2 reads FQNEAQ. V was pared by 5 bases and J by 2 bases, with 10 bases of the junction left unmatched. The CDR3 is CASSDRPGLALTDTQYF. In DNA, the CDR3 is TGTGCCAGCAGCGACAGACCGGGACTAGCGCTCACAGATACGCAGTATTTT.

This chain connects TRBV9 to TRBJ2-6; D perhaps matches TRBD2 (5 bases). Germline CDR1 is SGDLS and CDR2 is YYNGEE. The CDR3 loop spans 16 amino acids. Trimming took 4 bases from V and 4 from J, leaving 15 bases between them. CDR3 amino acids: CASSSTRGSGANVLTF. Here the CDR3 DNA reads TGTGCCAGCAGCTCTACACGGGGATCCGGGGCCAACGTCCTGACTTTC.

The J gene is TRBJ2-1, the V gene TRBV5-1; D perhaps matches TRBD2 (5 bases). V gave up 4 bases and J gave up 2 bases, with 13 bases separating them. In germline, CDR1 is SGHRS, CDR2 YFSETQ. This CDR3 spans 15 amino acids. This CDR3 is CASSPAGITYNEQFF. CDR3 coding DNA: TGCGCCAGCAGCCCTGCCGGGATAACCTACAATGAGCAGTTCTTC.

The chain couples TRBV6-2 or TRBV6-3 to TRBJ1-5; D is possibly TRBD1 (6 bases). Trimming cost V 6 bases and J 4 bases, with 16 bases left between them. Per germline, CDR1 MNHEY and CDR2 SVGEGT. This CDR3 is built from 15 residues. DNA for the CDR3: TGTGCCAGCAGCCCCCCCGGGACAATTAATCAGCCCCAGCATTTT. It is translated as CASSPPGTINQPQHF.

The chain couples TRBV7-9 to TRBJ1-3; 7 bases line up with TRBD1. This CDR3 has 15 amino acids. Germline V gene sequence: CDR1 SEHNR, CDR2 FQNEAQ (reference sequence). V was pared by 6 bases and J by 3 bases, with 8 bases of the junction left unmatched. The CDR3 spells CASSYMTGSGNTIYF. CDR3 coding DNA: TGTGCCAGCAGTTACATGACAGGGAGTGGAAACACCATATATTTT.

The gene calls are TRBV28 and TRBJ2-1; 8 nucleotides line up with TRBD2. The CDR3 consists of 13 residues. The germline V gene encodes CDR1 MDHEN and CDR2 SYDVKM. With 10 bases clipped from V and 7 bases from J, the junction kept 9 bases outside the gene matches. Written as DNA, the CDR3 is TGTGCCATCACGCTAGCGGGTGGAAATGAGCAGTTCTTC. Encoded protein: CAITLAGGNEQFF.

The chain is built from TRBV28 and TRBJ2-7, with TRBD1 as a possible D gene (6 bases). V shed 3 bases and J shed 1 base, with 19 bases lying between them. This CDR3 is built from 17 residues. Germline loops: CDR1 MDHEN, CDR2 SYDVKM. The CDR3 sequence is CASSFPLRDTSSYEQYF. The CDR3 DNA reads as TGTGCCAGCAGTTTCCCACTCCGGGACACTAGTTCCTACGAGCAGTACTTC.

The rearrangement joins TRBV2 to TRBJ2-5; D call uncertain. Trimming took off 9 bases at V and 2 bases at J, with 13 bases between the two ends. Germline loops: CDR1 SNHLY, CDR2 FYNNEI. CDR3 length equals 13 residues. The CDR3 DNA reads TGTGCCAGTTCTCTGGGCAGACAAGAGACCCAGTACTTC. Its translation is CASSLGRQETQYF.

The V call is TRBV6-1, the J call TRBJ1-1; 8 bases line up with TRBD1. The CDR3 is made up of 15 amino acids. Germline V lookup: CDR1 MNHNS, CDR2 SASEGT. J was trimmed by 4 bases and V by 3 bases; bases with no gene match: 7. The CDR3 DNA reads as TGTGCCAGCAGTGATCAACCGGGACAGGTCACTGAAGCTTTCTTT. It translates to CASSDQPGQVTEAFF.

The chain has TRBV5-4 and TRBJ2-7; D ambiguous. Trimming removed 4 bases from V and 2 bases from J, with 10 bases in between. Germline V gives CDR1 SGHNT, CDR2 YYREEE (reference sequence). CDR3 length equals 13 residues. CDR3 sequence (DNA): TGTGCCAGCAGCCCGCCTAATACCTACGAGCAGTACTTC. Its translation is CASSPPNTYEQYF.

The chain uses TRBV28 and TRBJ1-2; 9 bases match TRBD1. This CDR3 has 17 amino acids. J was trimmed by 8 bases and V by 6 bases; bases with no gene match: 19. Germline values: CDR1 MDHEN, CDR2 SYDVKM. CDR3 residues: CASSPNHPFRDRDGYTF. As DNA, the CDR3 is TGTGCCAGCAGCCCAAACCACCCATTCCGGGACAGGGACGGCTACACCTTC.

The rearrangement joins TRBV7-3 to TRBJ1-5, with 8 bases fitting TRBD1. Germline values: CDR1 SGHTA, CDR2 FQGTGA. This CDR3 contains 15 residues. J lost 3 bases, V lost 3 bases, and 4 bases had no gene match. Here the CDR3 DNA reads TGTGCCAGCAGCTTCGGGACAGGCCTCAATCAGCCCCAGCATTTT. Translation gives CASSFGTGLNQPQHF.